These 14 T cell receptor beta chains were all obtained from the same sample, sequenced in a study of shared clonotypes between healthy human individuals. Some clones are missing from TCRdb's copy, which holds only in-frame ones; the method was immunoSEQ multiplex PCR. The sample lists about 2.4 million clones; around 90% were seen once. Sequencing used naive CD4+ T cells sorted from blood. Subset defined: CD45RA+ positively selected. These TCRs come from a man in his late teens or twenties in good health.

The rearrangement joins TRBV7-3 to TRBJ2-7; 15 bases are a match to TRBD2. The CDR3 covers 15 residues. The ends lost 3 bases at V and 7 bases at J; junction bases unmatched: 4. CDR1 is SGHTA, CDR2 FQGTGA, per germline. The DNA for the CDR3 is TGTGCCAGCAGCTTGGGACTAGCGGGAGGAGGGGAGCAGTACTTC. Encoded protein: CASSLGLAGGGEQYF.

This clone appeared once. V gene TRBV11-2 combines with J gene TRBJ2-1, with 10 nucleotides matching TRBD2. The CDR3 has 19 residues. V was clipped by 6 bases and J by 0 bases; unmatched bases: 14. Germline V lookup: CDR1 SGHAT, CDR2 FQNNGV. CDR3 loop: CASSQLGLAFLSSYNEQFF. CDR3 DNA: TGTGCCAGCAGTCAACTGGGACTAGCGTTCCTGAGCTCCTACAATGAGCAGTTCTTC.

This sequence joins TRBV7-3 and TRBJ2-3; 11 nucleotides align to TRBD2. Unmatched junction bases numbered 2, after V lost 4 bases and J lost 2 bases. CDR3 size: 15 residues. Per the germline V gene, CDR1 is SGHTA and CDR2 is FQGTGA. The CDR3 reads CASSWTSGFTDTQYF. The CDR3 DNA sequence: TGTGCCAGCAGCTGGACTAGCGGGTTCACAGATACGCAGTATTTT.

The genes are TRBV5-4 and TRBJ2-7; TRBD2 matches at 8 bases. The J segment lost 3 bases and the V segment lost 4 bases, leaving 9 bases of the junction unmatched. In germline, CDR1 is SGHNT, CDR2 YYREEE (reference sequence). The length of the CDR3 is 15 residues. As DNA, the CDR3 is TGTGCCAGCAGCCCCCTCGGCAGCGGGAGCTACGAGCAGTACTTC. Translating it yields CASSPLGSGSYEQYF.

Only one count was recorded for this clone. The rearrangement links TRBV30 to TRBJ1-2; D perhaps matches TRBD1 (6 bases). V gave up 3 bases and J gave up 7 bases, with 9 bases separating them. CDR3 length: 11 amino acids. In germline, CDR1 is GTSNPN, CDR2 SVGIG (reference sequence). For the CDR3, the DNA is TGTGCCTGGAGGGGGGGGCTTGGCTACACCTTC. It specifies CAWRGGLGYTF.

Here the CDR3 DNA reads TGCGCCAGCAGCCAAGAGCTTCCATACCAGCCCCAGCATTTT. It codes for CASSQELPYQPQHF. This chain links TRBV4-1 with TRBJ1-5, with D unclear. Germline lookup yields CDR1 MGHRA and CDR2 YSYEKL. CDR3 size: 14 residues. Trimming shortened V by 0 bases and J by 7 bases, and 10 bases separated the two germline ends.

CDR3 sequence reads: CASSESPAHQETQYF. CDR3 bases: TGTGCCAGCAGTGAATCCCCAGCCCACCAAGAGACCCAGTACTTC. J is TRBJ2-5 and V is TRBV6-1, with unresolved D. V was clipped by 2 bases and J by 0 bases, with 10 bases between them. CDR1 is MNHNS, CDR2 SASEGT, per germline. The CDR3 loop spans 15 amino acids.

CDR3 DNA: TGTGCCAGCAGCCCGGGACAGGGACTCGTAGGGGCGTACTTC. Translating gives CASSPGQGLVGAYF. The genes are TRBV7-3 and TRBJ2-7, with 9 nucleotides matching TRBD1. Germline CDR1 and CDR2: SGHTA and FQGTGA. J gave up 12 bases and V 5 bases, and 14 bases lay outside the gene matches. The CDR3 has 14 residues. The full variable domain, in which reference TRBV7-3 and TRBJ2-7 provide the parts outside the CDR3, is GAGVSQTPSNKVTEKGKYVELRCDPISGHTALYWYRQSLGQGPEFLIYFQGTGAADDSGLPNDRFFAVRPEGSVSTLKIQRTERGDSAVYLCASSPGQGLVGAYFGPGTRLTVT.

The chain links TRBV7-9 to TRBJ2-1; D call uncertain. The CDR3 contains 15 residues. Per the germline V gene, CDR1 is SEHNR and CDR2 is FQNEAQ (reference sequence). V gave up 1 base and J gave up 2 bases, with 9 bases separating them. The CDR3 sequence is CASSLGNSPYNEQFF. DNA for the CDR3: TGTGCCAGCAGCTTAGGGAACAGTCCCTACAATGAGCAGTTCTTC. The complete variable domain, with remaining parts taken from reference TRBV7-9 and TRBJ2-1, reads DTGVSQNPRHKITKRGQNVTFRCDPISEHNRLYWYRQTLGQGPEFLTYFQNEAQLEKSRLLSDRFSAERPKGSFSTLEIQRTEQGDSAMYLCASSLGNSPYNEQFFGPGTRLTVL.

This clone appeared a single time. The chain carries TRBV28 and TRBJ1-5; unclear D gene. From germline, CDR1 is MDHEN and CDR2 SYDVKM. The CDR3 is made up of 13 amino acids. The ends were cut back, 11 bases at V and 6 bases at J, with 17 bases in the middle. The DNA for the CDR3 is TGTGCCTCGCATCCGGGTGTGGGTCAGCCCCAGCATTTT. It codes for CASHPGVGQPQHF.

This clone has only one observation. The chain recombines TRBV5-1 with TRBJ2-4, with D tentatively TRBD1 (6 bases). Germline-derived CDR1 and CDR2 are SGHRS and YFSETQ. Trimming removed 4 bases at V and 7 bases at J, with 12 bases between. The CDR3 runs to 13 residues. CDR3 DNA sequence: TGCGCCAGCAGCCCTGGGACAAACAACATTCAGTACTTC. It specifies CASSPGTNNIQYF.

The chain combines TRBV11-3 with TRBJ2-7, with 9 positions matching TRBD1. The V gene's germline CDR1 is SGHNT and CDR2 YENEEA. J lost 9 bases, V lost 5 bases, and 8 bases had no gene match. The CDR3 is 13 amino acids. The CDR3 loop reads CASSRGQGQAQYF. In DNA, the CDR3 is TGTGCCAGCAGCAGGGGACAGGGTCAGGCGCAGTACTTC.

This clone was seen only once. This CDR3 is also generated by other DNA sequences in the sample. The chain combines TRBV5-1 with TRBJ2-5, with 9 bases matching TRBD1. With V trimmed by 4 bases and J by 5 bases, 6 bases remained unmatched. CDR3 size: 14 residues. From germline, CDR1 is SGHRS and CDR2 YFSETQ. Here the CDR3 DNA reads TGCGCCAGCAGCCCGGGACAGGGTGGGGAGACCCAGTACTTC. This sequence encodes CASSPGQGGETQYF.

The J gene is TRBJ1-4, the V gene TRBV4-2, with D maybe TRBD1 (6 bases). The V gene lost 4 bases and the J gene lost 0 bases, with 12 bases spanning the gap. The CDR3 length is 16 residues. In germline, CDR1 is LGHNA, CDR2 YNFKEQ. The CDR3 spells CASSPSDSPTNEKLFF. Written as DNA, the CDR3 is TGTGCCAGCAGCCCGTCGGACAGCCCAACTAATGAAAAACTGTTTTTT.